This passage covers 20 T cell receptor beta chains from one sample sequenced in a study of blood T cell repertoires in COVID-19. Profiled with immunoSEQ multiplex PCR; TCRdb holds only in-frame clones, not every one. The table includes some 300,000 clones, about nine tenths detected once. The sample comprised PBMCs or T cells enriched from blood (not recorded which). These receptors were collected from a woman in her thirties or forties who had recovered from COVID-19.

The chain employs TRBV6-2 or TRBV6-3 and TRBJ1-1; unclear D gene. V lost 6 bases to trimming and J lost 1 base, with 9 bases between them. This CDR3 is 13 amino acids long. Germline CDR1 reads MNHEY; CDR2 reads SVGEGT. The CDR3 loop reads CASSLYTNTEAFF. The DNA of the CDR3 is TGTGCCAGCAGCCTTTACACGAACACTGAAGCTTTCTTT.

The V call is TRBV30, the J call TRBJ1-5; D is unresolved. Germline lookup yields CDR1 GTSNPN and CDR2 SVGIG (reference sequence). The CDR3 is 13 amino acids. Trimming took off 0 bases at V and 5 bases at J, with 8 bases between the two ends. As DNA, the CDR3 is TGTGCCTGGAGTGTAACGCGGGATCAGCCCCAGCATTTT. Encoded protein: CAWSVTRDQPQHF.

This sequence joins TRBV5-1 and TRBJ1-1; D ambiguous. Germline V gene sequence: CDR1 SGHRS, CDR2 YFSETQ. The CDR3 contains 14 residues. V shed 1 base and J shed 10 bases, with 17 bases lying between them. This CDR3 reads CASSLMFETLGAFF. Written as DNA, the CDR3 is TGCGCCAGCAGCTTGATGTTTGAGACCCTAGGAGCTTTCTTT.

This clone was detected only once. This chain connects TRBV6-5 to TRBJ2-2, with D unresolved. Trimming shortened V by 2 bases and J by 1 base, and 2 bases separated the two germline ends. Germline assignment: CDR1 MNHEY and CDR2 SVGAGI. This CDR3 has 13 residues. As DNA, the CDR3 is TGTGCCAGCAGTTACCAGAACACCGGGGAGCTGTTTTTT. Its protein product is CASSYQNTGELFF.

The V call is TRBV21-1, the J call TRBJ2-1; TRBD2, the table's D call, lacks a check against the DNA. TRBV21-1 is a pseudogene. The length of the CDR3 is 16 residues. The CDR3 region is CASPAPIAGSVVEQFF. In DNA form, the CDR3 reads TGTGCCAGCCCGGCCCCGATAGCGGGAAGCGTGGTTGAGCAGTTCTTC.

The chain employs TRBV11-1 and TRBJ2-7; 10 bases align to TRBD2. Trimming at V came to 2 bases and at J to 1 base, leaving 5 bases not matched to a gene. This CDR3 region has 16 residues. Looked up from germline, CDR1 is SGHAT and CDR2 is FQDESV (reference sequence). CDR3 DNA: TGTGCCAGCAGCTTAATAGGGACTAGCGTTTCCTACGAGCAGTACTTC. Residues: CASSLIGTSVSYEQYF.

The J gene is TRBJ1-6, the V gene TRBV3-1 (or the pseudogene TRBV3-2), with 9 bases identical to TRBD1. This CDR3 has 16 amino acids. The V gene's germline CDR1 is LGHDT and CDR2 YNNKEL (reference sequence). Trimming cost V 5 bases and J 7 bases; bases outside gene matches: 9. DNA of the CDR3: TGTGCCAGCAGCGATACGTTGGGGACAGGGAATTCACCCCTCCACTTT. Translation: CASSDTLGTGNSPLHF.

This sequence joins TRBV6-5 and TRBJ2-5, with TRBD1 matching 7 bases. CDR1 MNHEY and CDR2 SVGAGI come from the germline V gene. The CDR3 covers 14 residues. Germline trimming cut 2 bases from V and 2 bases from J; bases unmatched to any gene: 2. The CDR3 DNA is TGTGCCAGCAGTTACGACAGGGTTCAAGAGACCCAGTACTTC. Translation gives CASSYDRVQETQYF.

The chain uses TRBV7-2 and TRBJ2-7, with 9 bases fitting TRBD1. The CDR3 runs 15 residues. Germline V lookup: CDR1 SGHTA, CDR2 FQGNSA. With V trimmed by 5 bases and J by 5 bases, 10 bases remained unmatched. The CDR3 coding sequence is TGTGCCAGCAGCGAAGCCGGACAGGGGCGGAACGAGCAGTACTTC. It translates to CASSEAGQGRNEQYF.

The chain links TRBV18 to TRBJ1-5; D is undetermined. V shed 5 bases and J shed 2 bases, with 19 bases lying between them. The CDR3 loop spans 17 amino acids. Germline CDR1 KGHSH, CDR2 LQKENI. The CDR3 bases are TGTGCCAGCTCAGCAAGGCCCCAGGCGGGAGGCAATCAGCCCCAGCATTTT. This sequence encodes CASSARPQAGGNQPQHF.

This chain connects TRBV30 to TRBJ1-6; the D is unclear. V gave up 3 bases and J gave up 9 bases, with 9 bases separating them. CDR1 GTSNPN and CDR2 SVGIG come from the germline V gene (reference sequence). The CDR3 covers 12 residues. As DNA, the CDR3 is TGTGCCTGGAGCCGTGTCGGTTCACCCCTCCACTTT. It specifies CAWSRVGSPLHF.

Comment on this clone: Germline and junction disagree at one end, which may indicate a read error. This chain links TRBV30 with TRBJ2-7, with D perhaps matching TRBD1 (6 bases). Germline-derived CDR1 and CDR2 are GTSNPN and SVGIG (reference sequence). The CDR3 has 11 residues. The CDR3 sequence is CAWSTGQVRGF. For the CDR3, the DNA is TGTGCCTGGAGCACAGGGCAGGTTAGAGGATTC.

The CDR3 reads CASSRPRDRVIRQPQHF. In DNA form, the CDR3 reads TGTGCCAGTAGTAGACCCCGGGACAGGGTTATTCGTCAGCCCCAGCATTTT. The chain has TRBV19 and TRBJ1-5; 9 bases are a match to TRBD1. Losses at the gene ends were 4 bases for V and 6 bases for J; bases not matched to a gene: 13. The CDR3 is 17 amino acids. CDR1 and CDR2 from the germline V gene are LNHDA and SQIVND (reference sequence).

This clone was seen a single time. V and J are TRBV2 and TRBJ1-1; D not certain. Germline V gene data show CDR1 as SNHLY and CDR2 as FYNNEI. Between the trimmed V and J ends, which lost 3 bases and 2 bases, there was a span of 10 bases. CDR3 length: 14 amino acids. CDR3 DNA sequence: TGTGCCAGCAGTGACAGGTCCCGTAACACTGAAGCTTTCTTT. Protein product: CASSDRSRNTEAFF.

In DNA form, the CDR3 reads TGTGCCAGCAGTTACACGGGGGGCGGTCAGCCCCAGCATTTT. Translation gives CASSYTGGGQPQHF. The chain has TRBV6-5 and TRBJ1-5; possibly TRBD1 for D (6 bases). Trimming took off 2 bases at V and 6 bases at J, with 11 bases between the two ends. Germline loops: CDR1 MNHEY, CDR2 SVGAGI. The CDR3 has 14 amino acids.

The chain uses TRBV5-1 and TRBJ2-3; TRBD2 matches 9 bases. The CDR3 runs 16 residues. The germline gives CDR1 SGHRS, CDR2 YFSETQ. V was clipped by 3 bases and J by 4 bases; unmatched bases: 9. CDR3 in DNA: TGCGCCAGCAGCTCCCGAATAGCGGGAGTGGCAGATACGCAGTATTTT. This encodes CASSSRIAGVADTQYF. Using reference TRBV5-1 and TRBJ2-3 for the parts outside the CDR3, the full variable domain is KAGVTQTPRYLIKTRGQQVTLSCSPISGHRSVSWYQQTPGQGLQFLFEYFSETQRNKGNFPGRFSGRQFSNSRSEMNVSTLELGDSALYLCASSSRIAGVADTQYFGPGTRLTVL.

The CDR3: CASSLPGQGAEDGYTF. The CDR3 coding sequence is TGCGCCAGCAGCTTACCGGGACAGGGGGCGGAGGATGGCTACACCTTC. The chain combines TRBV5-1 with TRBJ1-2, with 12 bases lining up with TRBD1. This CDR3 contains 16 residues. Germline V CDR1 and CDR2: SGHRS, YFSETQ. V was pared by 2 bases and J by 6 bases, with 8 bases of the junction left unmatched.

The count of this clone is one. This chain uses TRBV9 with TRBJ1-1; maybe TRBD1 (5 bases). Germline lookup yields CDR1 SGDLS and CDR2 YYNGEE. Deletions cut 1 base from V and 3 bases from J, with 13 bases between. The CDR3 spans 15 residues. This CDR3 is CASSVRPDRHTEAFF. The DNA for the CDR3 is TGTGCCAGCAGCGTACGCCCTGACAGACACACTGAAGCTTTCTTT.

The chain uses TRBV2 and TRBJ1-4; 7 bases line up with TRBD1. CDR3 length equals 15 residues. Germline V CDR1 and CDR2: SNHLY, FYNNEI. V trimming: 7 bases; J trimming: 7 bases; junction bases outside the gene matches: 12. The DNA of the CDR3 is TGTGCCAGCAACATAGGGGGCGCGCAGAGTGAAAAACTGTTTTTT. This translates into CASNIGGAQSEKLFF.

The chain carries TRBV5-6 and TRBJ2-5, with D possibly TRBD2 on 5 matching bases. Germline V gene lookup returns CDR1 SGHDT and CDR2 YYEEEE. The CDR3 has 15 amino acids. V gave up 0 bases and J gave up 2 bases, with 11 bases separating them. The CDR3 reads CASSLGLAKQETQYF. The CDR3 DNA sequence: TGTGCCAGCAGCTTGGGTCTAGCCAAACAAGAGACCCAGTACTTC.